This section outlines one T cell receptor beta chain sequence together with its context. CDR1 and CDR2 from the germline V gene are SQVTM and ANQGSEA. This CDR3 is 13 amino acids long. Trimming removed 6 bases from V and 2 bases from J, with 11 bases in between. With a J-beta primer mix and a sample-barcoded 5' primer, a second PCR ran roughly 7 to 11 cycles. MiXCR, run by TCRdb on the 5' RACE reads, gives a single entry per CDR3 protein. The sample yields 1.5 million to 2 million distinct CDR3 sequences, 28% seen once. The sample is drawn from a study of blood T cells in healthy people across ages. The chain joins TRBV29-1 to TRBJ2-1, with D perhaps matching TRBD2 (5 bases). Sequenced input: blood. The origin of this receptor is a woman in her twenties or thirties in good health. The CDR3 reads CSVPLAPYNEQFF. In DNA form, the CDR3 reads TGCAGCGTCCCCTTAGCGCCCTACAATGAGCAGTTCTTC.